These 29 T cell receptor beta chains share one sample of origin, sequenced in a study of breast tumors, draining lymph nodes, adjacent tissues. The lymph nodes were axillary draining lymph nodes from breast cancer patients. TCRdb recomputed calls from the multiplex PCR reads with MiXCR, one row per CDR3 protein. The data show fewer than 300,000 distinct CDR3 sequences, with about 30% seen just once and 1.1% to 1.5% held by the top ten. The sample taken for sequencing was axillary lymph node tissue. The receptors originated from a female donor with breast cancer. Some clones in this sample may be carry-over from other donors' samples.

Ten or more counts support this clonotype. The rearrangement uses TRBV3-2 and TRBJ2-7. TRBV3-2 is marked as a pseudogene. The CDR3 runs to 14 residues. The CDR3: CASSQQELFYEQYF. In nucleotides, the CDR3 is TGTGCCAGCAGCCAACAGGAACTCTTTTACGAGCAGTACTTC.

There are many counts of this clonotype. The chain links TRBV6-1 to TRBJ1-4, with a possible D match to TRBD1 (5 bases). Germline assignment: CDR1 MNHNS and CDR2 SASEGT. The CDR3 extends over 15 amino acids. V lost 5 bases and J lost 5, with 15 bases in between. The CDR3 is CASSPTGTANEKLFF. In DNA, the CDR3 is TGTGCCAGCAGTCCTACCGGGACTGCGAATGAAAAACTGTTTTTT.

As concerns this clonotype: The CDR3 end shows no conserved phenylalanine or tryptophan, and so a read error is likely. This chain uses TRBV4-3 with TRBJ1-6; 7 nucleotides align to TRBD1. The CDR3 runs to 16 residues. From germline, CDR1 is LGHNA and CDR2 YSLEER. V shed 1 base, J shed 9 bases, and the junction held 9 bases outside the gene matches. CDR3 sequence: CASSQGARGYGSPLHY. The CDR3 DNA follows: TGCGCCAGCAGCCAAGGGGCCAGGGGGTACGGTTCACCCCTCCACTAT.

In the case of this clonotype: The CDR3 ends on some other residue instead of the conserved phenylalanine or tryptophan, so this is likely a read error. The DNA is left out, because the CDR3 cannot be placed on it with certainty; the CDR3 is given as TCRdb lists it. This chain links TRBV24-1 with TRBJ2-1; the DNA was not compared with TRBD2, the D call given in the table. Germline assignment: CDR1 KGHDR and CDR2 SFDVKD. The CDR3 is 10 residues long, ends included. CDR3 region: CATSEERWFV.

Notes on this clonotype: At one end, the junction sequence differs from germline, possibly due to a read error. The chain carries TRBV12-3 or TRBV12-4 and TRBJ2-7; TRBD2 aligns across 8 bases. The CDR3 sequence is 14 residues long. CDR3 nucleotides: TGTGTCAGCACGACCAGCGGGAGTCTCTACGAGCAGTACTTC. Its protein product is CVSTTSGSLYEQYF.

This clonotype was recorded many times. The V and J genes are TRBV9 and TRBJ2-7; D is unresolved. Germline CDR1 is SGDLS and CDR2 is YYNGEE. Trimming took 0 bases from V and 3 from J, leaving 16 bases between them. The CDR3 loop spans 16 amino acids. The CDR3 loop reads CASSVATERQSYEQYF. Written as DNA, the CDR3 is TGTGCCAGCAGCGTAGCTACTGAACGGCAGAGCTACGAGCAGTACTTC.

Turning to this clonotype: As the CDR3 is not closed by the conserved phenylalanine or tryptophan, this likely results from a read error. The chain combines TRBV7-2 with TRBJ2-4; no clear D gene. Trimming took 8 bases from V and 6 from J, leaving 17 bases between them. The CDR3 consists of 14 residues. Germline CDR1 reads SGHTA; CDR2 reads FQGNSA. The CDR3 region is CASSTYNKGNIQYL. The CDR3 region has the DNA TGTGCCAGCTCCACCTACAACAAGGGAAACATTCAGTACCTC.

As concerns this clonotype: A much larger clone lies one base from this, so it may be a read error. This sequence joins TRBV20-1 and TRBJ2-1, with D tentatively TRBD1 or TRBD2 (5 bases each). Between the trimmed V and J ends, which lost 2 bases and 2 bases, there was a span of 16 bases. Germline V lookup: CDR1 DFQATT, CDR2 SNEGSKA (reference sequence). This CDR3 is built from 16 residues. The CDR3 sequence: CSARFRGAGAYNEQFF. In nucleotides, the CDR3 is TGCAGTGCTAGATTCCGAGGGGCGGGCGCCTACAATGAGCAGTTCTTC.

About this clonotype itself: Just one base apart from a much larger clone, this may be a read error. Because it lacks the conserved phenylalanine or tryptophan at the end, this CDR3 is likely a read error. The rearrangement links TRBV7-8 to TRBJ1-2, with TRBD1 identical over 7 bases. Germline trimming cut 4 bases from V and 4 bases from J; bases unmatched to any gene: 6. The CDR3 is 14 amino acids. Per the germline V gene, CDR1 is SGHVS and CDR2 is FQNEAQ. The CDR3 DNA sequence: TGTGCCAGCAGCTCGGGACAGCAACTCTATGGCTACACCCTC. Residues: CASSSGQQLYGYTL.

This clonotype was seen repeatedly, ten times or more. The chain couples TRBV7-6 to TRBJ1-2, with 7 bases that match TRBD1. CDR3 length: 13 residues. Germline V lookup: CDR1 SGHVS, CDR2 FNYEAQ. Unmatched junction bases numbered 3, after V lost 5 bases and J lost 3 bases. CDR3: CASSPGGYYGYTF. The CDR3 bases are TGTGCCAGCAGCCCAGGGGGGTACTATGGCTACACCTTC.

The table lists this clonotype with a count of one. Because the CDR3 is missing its conserved closing phenylalanine or tryptophan, this is likely a read error. It is unclear where the CDR3 begins or ends on the DNA, so no DNA is shown, and the CDR3 is as TCRdb lists it. The chain combines TRBV9 with TRBJ2-3; the table names TRBD2, a call not compared with the DNA. The CDR3 adds up to 12 amino acids, both ends counted. CDR1 and CDR2 from the germline V gene are SGDLS and YYNGEE. CDR3 sequence reads: CASSVAASGRIG.

This clonotype has at least ten counts. The rearrangement links TRBV19 to TRBJ2-1; D tentatively fits TRBD1 or TRBD2 (5 bases each). Germline assignment: CDR1 LNHDA and CDR2 SQIVND (reference sequence). V was trimmed by 5 bases and J by 2 bases, leaving 13 bases between them. CDR3 length equals 15 residues. The CDR3 spells CASSPNSGPYNEQFF. The CDR3 region has the DNA TGTGCCAGTAGTCCGAACTCGGGACCCTACAATGAGCAGTTCTTC.

This clonotype was found once. Its ends do not fully match the called genes, so a read error is possible. The chain uses TRBV20-1 and TRBJ2-1; 13 bases line up with TRBD2. This CDR3 comprises 13 residues. Germline V gene data show CDR1 as DFQATT and CDR2 as SNEGSKA (reference sequence). The CDR3 is CSARVSGLAGDVF. In nucleotides, the CDR3 is TGCAGTGCTAGAGTATCCGGACTAGCGGGAGACGTCTTC.

Comments on this clonotype: Germline is not matched at one junction end, which may reflect a read error. The chain is built from TRBV5-1 and TRBJ1-1; the D is unclear. Germline V lookup: CDR1 SGHRS, CDR2 YFSETQ. This CDR3 region has 14 residues. The DNA of the CDR3 is TGCGCCAGCAGCTTAAGTGGGCAGAACACTGAAGCTGTCTTT. It translates to CASSLSGQNTEAVF.

This clonotype was counted many times. The V gene is TRBV3-1, the J gene TRBJ2-1; unclear D gene. The CDR3 contains 13 residues. Germline V gene sequence: CDR1 LGHDT, CDR2 YNNKEL (reference sequence). V was cut by 1 base and J by 8 bases, with 9 bases left in between. For the CDR3, the DNA is TGTGCCAGCAGCCAAGGCCCGGCCTATGAGCAGTTCTTC. It translates to CASSQGPAYEQFF.

There are many counts of this clonotype. This chain uses TRBV4-2 with TRBJ2-3; D is possibly TRBD2 (6 bases). CDR3 length equals 16 residues. Trimming shortened V by 1 base and J by 5 bases, and 16 bases separated the two germline ends. Germline lookup yields CDR1 LGHNA and CDR2 YNFKEQ. DNA of the CDR3: TGTGCCAGCAGCCAAGCCGAGGGAGGCCTCGGAGATACGCAGTATTTT. Translated, it gives CASSQAEGGLGDTQYF.

This clonotype has more than one count but fewer than ten. This could be a read error, since a much larger clone is one nucleotide away. J is TRBJ2-2 and V is TRBV20-1; 7 bases line up with TRBD2. The CDR3 is 16 amino acids. V lost 5 bases, J lost 4 bases, and 13 bases stayed unmatched. Germline CDR1 is DFQATT and CDR2 is SNEGSKA (reference sequence). The CDR3 here is CSASERLASTTGELFF. As DNA, the CDR3 is TGCAGTGCTTCCGAGAGACTAGCCTCGACCACCGGGGAGCTGTTTTTT.

The table lists this clonotype with a few counts. Since a much larger clone is just one base distant, this may be a read error. The CDR3 spells CASSVASSFSGATVLTF. DNA for the CDR3: TGTGCCAGCAGCGTAGCTAGCTCGTTCTCTGGGGCCACCGTCCTGACTTTC. The rearrangement joins TRBV9 to TRBJ2-6, with D perhaps given as TRBD1 or TRBD2 (5 bases each). The CDR3 is 17 residues long. CDR1 is SGDLS and CDR2 is YYNGEE in the germline V gene.

The chain has TRBV27 and TRBJ2-3, with 11 bases lining up with TRBD2. Germline CDR1 and CDR2: MNHEY and SMNVEV (reference sequence). V shed 4 bases, J shed 5 bases, and the junction held 2 bases outside the gene matches. This CDR3 comprises 14 residues. The CDR3 loop reads CASSYSGRVDTQYF. DNA of the CDR3: TGTGCCAGCAGTTATAGCGGGAGGGTAGATACGCAGTATTTT.

This clonotype came up once. V gene TRBV29-1 combines with J gene TRBJ1-2, with 9 bases lining up with TRBD1. The CDR3 has 11 amino acids. Germline CDR1 reads SQVTM; CDR2 reads ANQGSEA. The junction had 5 bases not matched to a gene; V was cut back by 7 bases and J by 8 bases. CDR3 sequence reads: CSAGTGKGYTF. The CDR3 coding sequence is TGCAGCGCCGGGACAGGGAAGGGCTACACCTTC.

Points on this clonotype: This may stem from a read error, because a much larger clone lies one nucleotide away. The rearrangement uses TRBV12-5 and TRBJ2-1; D is undetermined. The germline V and J ends were trimmed by 6 bases and 2 bases, with 14 bases remaining between them. The CDR3 runs to 15 residues. Germline assignment: CDR1 LGHNT and CDR2 FRNRAP. In nucleotides, the CDR3 is TGTGCTAGTGGCCATGACCTGAGCCCCTACAATGAGCAGTTCTTC. Encoded protein: CASGHDLSPYNEQFF. Combining the CDR3 with reference TRBV12-5 and TRBJ2-1 gives the whole variable domain DARVTQTPRHKVTEMGQEVTMRCQPILGHNTVFWYRQTMMQGLELLAYFRNRAPLDDSGMPKDRFSAEMPDATLATLKIQPSEPRDSAVYFCASGHDLSPYNEQFFGPGTRLTVL.

This clonotype was seen many times. This chain joins TRBV19 and TRBJ1-4; D unresolved. V was clipped by 4 bases and J by 8 bases, with 5 bases between them. Germline assignment: CDR1 LNHDA and CDR2 SQIVND (reference sequence). The CDR3 loop spans 11 amino acids. As DNA, the CDR3 is TGTGCCAGTAGTACGAGAGAAAAACTGTTTTTT. Its protein is CASSTREKLFF.

This clonotype was picked up many times. V and J are TRBV12-3 or TRBV12-4 and TRBJ2-2; D uncertain. The CDR3 has 15 residues. Trimming took 6 bases from V and 3 from J, leaving 14 bases between them. This CDR3 reads CASSPGGPYTGELFF. CDR3 DNA: TGTGCCAGCAGCCCTGGCGGCCCGTACACCGGGGAGCTGTTTTTT.

This clonotype was seen many times. V gene TRBV14 combines with J gene TRBJ2-1; 7 positions match TRBD2. V shed 1 base and J 7 bases; nucleotides not matched to a gene: 7. CDR1 and CDR2 from the germline V gene are SGHDN and FVKESK. The CDR3 spans 15 residues. CDR3 sequence reads: CASSQVLGGFNEQFF. DNA of the CDR3: TGTGCCAGCAGCCAAGTGCTCGGGGGGTTTAATGAGCAGTTCTTC.

This clonotype has only one observation. No conserved phenylalanine or tryptophan is present at the end of the CDR3, so a read error is the likely explanation. V usage is TRBV9 and J usage is TRBJ1-3; TRBD1 agrees at 7 bases. Per germline, CDR1 SGDLS and CDR2 YYNGEE. There are 16 residues in the CDR3. Trimming took 4 bases from V and 3 from J; bases not matched to a gene: 10. The CDR3 is CASSRQGQEGGNTIYL. The CDR3 DNA follows: TGTGCCAGCAGCCGCCAAGGACAGGAGGGTGGAAACACCATATATCTT.

The genes are TRBV6-1 and TRBJ1-5, with TRBD1 identical over 9 bases. The CDR3 extends over 15 amino acids. CDR1 is MNHNS and CDR2 is SASEGT in the germline V gene. The CDR3 region is CARNPRDRVDQPQHF. In DNA, the CDR3 is TGTGCAAGGAATCCCCGGGACAGGGTCGATCAGCCCCAGCATTTT.

DNA of the CDR3: TGTGCCAGCAGCTCCCTCCCGGGACCAGGTCCTCTCTACGAGCAGTACTTC. Residues: CASSSLPGPGPLYEQYF. The chain links TRBV11-2 to TRBJ2-7; the D gene could be TRBD1 or TRBD2 (5 bases each). The CDR3 has 17 residues. Germline CDR1 SGHAT, CDR2 FQNNGV. Trimming removed 4 bases at V and 3 bases at J, with 22 bases between.

This clonotype appeared a few times. This may come from a read error, since a much larger clone is one base off. The chain links TRBV6-4 to TRBJ2-1, with D possibly being TRBD2 (5 bases). V gave up 4 bases and J gave up 11 bases, with 15 bases separating them. CDR1 and CDR2 (germline): MRHNA, SNTAGT. The CDR3 is made up of 13 amino acids. The CDR3 bases are TGTGCCAGCAGTGCCCCCCATACGACTAAGCAGTTCTTC. Its protein product is CASSAPHTTKQFF.

The CDR3 DNA is TGCAGCGTTATAGCGGGAGGGCCGTCTCTTTACGAGCAGTACTTC. Encoded protein: CSVIAGGPSLYEQYF. V and J are TRBV29-1 and TRBJ2-7; 11 bases are shared with TRBD2. The CDR3 has 15 residues. Germline lookup yields CDR1 SQVTM and CDR2 ANQGSEA. V lost 5 bases and J lost 4; bases outside the gene matches: 10.